This TCR beta chain was documented in a study of persistence of HIV-infected CD4 T cells. Study-wide background: Isolated cells were CMV- and HIV-1 Gag-responding CD4+ T cells.

Of note for this clone: The target antigen is unknown.

Stimulation used around 9.1 ug/mL lysate from CMV-infected fibroblasts. CD40L-negative CD69-negative CD45RO-high memory CD4+ T cells were sorted as populations depleted of antigen-responding cells. The immunoSEQ assay was version 4, run in survey mode. Repertoires were generated with immunoSEQ multiplex PCR, while TCRdb's copy carries only in-frame clones and drops some. The sample shows over 25,000 clones, approximately 78% of them seen only once. Looked up from germline, CDR1 is MNHEY and CDR2 is SVGAGI. The V end was cut by 4 bases, the J end by 8 bases, with 14 bases between. The CDR3 totals 13 residues. General observations from the study: Compared with CD3/CD28-stimulated cells, CMV- and Gag-responding cells showed lower TCRbeta richness.

Source: CD4+ T cells sorted from PBMCs after roughly 18-hour stimulation, taken from a patient who received antiretroviral therapy. The receptor's source is an adult man with HIV who was CMV-seropositive. The rearrangement joins TRBV6-5 to TRBJ1-2, with D tentatively TRBD1 (5 bases). The CDR3 nucleotides read TGTGCCAGCAGTTCCGGACAAGTAAAAGGCTACACCTTC. Encoded protein: CASSSGQVKGYTF.